A single sample is the source of the 30 T cell receptor beta chains below, sequenced in a study of CXCR3-negative and CXCR3-positive naive CD8 T cells. 5' RACE that incorporated UMI labels was used to prepare the TRB cDNA libraries. TCRdb re-called the 5' RACE reads, yielding one record per CDR3 amino acid sequence without DNA. The table for this sample gives roughly 90,000 distinct CDR3 sequences. Sequencing was done on a sample of naive CXCR3- CD8+ T cells from blood. Subset of the sample: CD45RO-CCR7+CD27+CD95- naive CD8+ T cells lacking CXCR3 (TNR3-). These receptors were collected from a human donor in good health. Some clones in this sample may be carry-over from other donors' samples.

J is TRBJ2-3 and V is TRBV29-1; without DNA, the TCRdb call of TRBD1 cannot be checked. CDR1 and CDR2 from the germline V gene are SQVTM and ANQGSEA. The CDR3 contains 15 residues. The CDR3 reads CSVAYTGGAADTQYF.

The V call is TRBV29-1, the J call TRBJ2-2; TCRdb gives TRBD2 as the D gene, but with no DNA this cannot be confirmed. The germline V gene encodes CDR1 SQVTM and CDR2 ANQGSEA. The CDR3 spans 14 residues. This CDR3 is CSVETSGNTGELFF.

The chain uses TRBV10-3 and TRBJ1-1; as DNA is missing, the TRBD1 call by TCRdb cannot be tested. The germline gives CDR1 ENHRY, CDR2 SYGVKD. This CDR3 has 14 amino acids. Here the CDR3 reads CAISEGQGGTEAFF.

The V and J genes are TRBV7-8 and TRBJ2-7; TCRdb reports TRBD1, a call that lacks DNA to check it against. Germline CDR1 SGHVS, CDR2 FQNEAQ. CDR3 length: 12 residues. CDR3 region: CASSLGGREQYF. Filled out from reference TRBV7-8 and TRBJ2-7, the complete variable domain reads GAGVSQSPRYKVAKRGQDVALRCDPISGHVSLFWYQQALGQGPEFLTYFQNEAQLDKSGLPSDRFFAERPEGSVSTLKIQRTQQEDSAVYLCASSLGGREQYFGPGTRLTVT.

This sequence joins TRBV14 and TRBJ1-2; TCRdb calls TRBD1, which cannot be checked without DNA. CDR1 SGHDN and CDR2 FVKESK come from the germline V gene. The length of the CDR3 is 15 residues. CDR3 loop: CASSQDGWDLYGYTF.

The rearrangement links TRBV15 to TRBJ2-5; the TRBD1 assignment by TCRdb is unverifiable without DNA. The CDR3 length is 16 residues. CDR1 and CDR2 (germline): LNHNV, YYDKDF (reference sequence). CDR3: CATSEEARGVGETQYF.

The chain combines TRBV9 with TRBJ2-1; TCRdb indicates TRBD1, and absent DNA this call remains unverified. The CDR3 extends over 15 amino acids. CDR1 and CDR2 from the germline V gene are SGDLS and YYNGEE. This CDR3 reads CASSPRTGGYNEQFF. The variable domain in full, completed from reference TRBV9 and TRBJ2-1, reads DSGVTQTPKHLITATGQRVTLRCSPRSGDLSVYWYQQSLDQGLQFLIQYYNGEERAKGNILERFSAQQFPDLHSELNLSSLELGDSALYFCASSPRTGGYNEQFFGPGTRLTVL.

V gene TRBV29-1 combines with J gene TRBJ1-1; checking the TCRdb D call of TRBD1 is not possible without DNA. Germline V CDR1 and CDR2: SQVTM, ANQGSEA. The CDR3 length is 14 residues. This CDR3 reads CSVELGPRDTEAFF.

This chain connects TRBV29-1 to TRBJ1-3; TCRdb returns TRBD1, unconfirmable since there is no DNA. The CDR3 extends over 14 amino acids. Germline CDR1 SQVTM, CDR2 ANQGSEA. The CDR3 protein is CSVEGVGMENTIYF. Full variable domain (remainder filled in from reference TRBV29-1 and TRBJ1-3): SAVISQKPSRDICQRGTSLTIQCQVDSQVTMMFWYRQQPGQSLTLIATANQGSEATYESGFVIDKFPISRPNLTFSTLTVSNMSPEDSSIYLCSVEGVGMENTIYFGEGSWLTVV.

The genes are TRBV29-1 and TRBJ2-7; TCRdb selects TRBD2, and the lack of DNA leaves this call unchecked. CDR1 is SQVTM, CDR2 ANQGSEA, per germline. This CDR3 is 13 amino acids long. The CDR3 is CSARLAAAYEQYF.

The chain uses TRBV5-1 and TRBJ2-7; TCRdb selects TRBD2, and the lack of DNA leaves this call unchecked. CDR1 SGHRS and CDR2 YFSETQ come from the germline V gene. This CDR3 contains 15 residues. The CDR3 protein is CASSLVSGSGYEQYF.

CDR3 sequence reads: CAGSLGSANIQYF. This rearrangement joins TRBV12-3 or TRBV12-4 to TRBJ2-4. There are 13 residues in the CDR3.

V is TRBV28 and J is TRBJ2-3; TCRdb selects TRBD2, and the lack of DNA leaves this call unchecked. This CDR3 has 18 amino acids. Germline V lookup: CDR1 MDHEN, CDR2 SYDVKM. CDR3: CASSFPSYLAHLGDTQYF.

The chain is built from TRBV29-1 and TRBJ2-7. CDR1 SQVTM and CDR2 ANQGSEA come from the germline V gene. This CDR3 contains 12 residues. The CDR3 reads CSVEDTAYEQYF.

This chain uses TRBV29-1 with TRBJ2-3; TCRdb's D call of TRBD2 is untestable without DNA. Germline V gene data show CDR1 as SQVTM and CDR2 as ANQGSEA. The CDR3 loop spans 14 amino acids. CDR3 residues: CSVVGLAGTDTQYF.

The chain links TRBV12-3 or TRBV12-4 to TRBJ2-1; TCRdb calls TRBD2, which cannot be checked without DNA. The CDR3 loop spans 15 amino acids. The CDR3 loop reads CAGGLAGGPGNEQFF.

The rearrangement uses TRBV13 and TRBJ2-1; TCRdb's D call, TRBD1, is unchecked because there is no DNA. This CDR3 comprises 15 residues. Germline lookup yields CDR1 PRHDT and CDR2 FYEKMQ (reference sequence). CDR3 amino acids: CASSPRGVAAKLLSF.

The chain uses TRBV7-9 and TRBJ1-1. Per the germline V gene, CDR1 is SEHNR and CDR2 is FQNEAQ (reference sequence). The CDR3 runs 11 residues. Here the CDR3 reads CASSSEPQAFF.

The gene calls are TRBV7-9 and TRBJ2-1; TCRdb returns TRBD1, unconfirmable since there is no DNA. The V gene's germline CDR1 is SEHNR and CDR2 FQNEAQ (reference sequence). The CDR3 extends over 15 amino acids. The CDR3 spells CASSPQGPPGLEQFF.

The chain employs TRBV12-3 or TRBV12-4 and TRBJ2-2; the TCRdb call, TRBD1, lacks DNA for checking. The CDR3 length is 16 residues. The chain's CDR3 is CASSPEGGARSGELFF.

This chain connects TRBV28 to TRBJ2-7. Germline CDR1 MDHEN, CDR2 SYDVKM. The CDR3 length is 14 residues. This CDR3 reads CASSLSRSPYEQYF.

The chain has TRBV4-2 and TRBJ2-5; TCRdb names TRBD1, which stays unverified in the absence of DNA. CDR1 is LGHNA, CDR2 YNFKEQ, per germline. The CDR3 is made up of 17 amino acids. The CDR3 sequence is CASSQAHGGADQETQYF.

The chain couples TRBV5-4 to TRBJ2-3; with no DNA, the TCRdb D assignment of TRBD1 cannot be verified. CDR3 length: 16 residues. Germline-derived CDR1 and CDR2 are SGHNT and YYREEE (reference sequence). The CDR3 loop reads CASSLDAGAYTDTQYF. Using reference TRBV5-4 and TRBJ2-3 for the parts outside the CDR3, the full variable domain is ETGVTQSPTHLIKTRGQQVTLRCSSQSGHNTVSWYQQALGQGPQFIFQYYREEENGRGNFPPRFSGLQFPNYSSELNVNALELDDSALYLCASSLDAGAYTDTQYFGPGTRLTVL.

This sequence joins TRBV15 and TRBJ2-7; the TCRdb D gene call, TRBD1, has no DNA to confirm it. The CDR3 is 18 amino acids. Per germline, CDR1 LNHNV and CDR2 YYDKDF (reference sequence). CDR3 loop: CATSRDGQGKLHSYEQYF.

V usage is TRBV12-5 and J usage is TRBJ2-3; TCRdb gives TRBD2 as the D gene, but with no DNA this cannot be confirmed. Germline V gives CDR1 LGHNT, CDR2 FRNRAP. The CDR3 spans 16 residues. The CDR3 reads CASGLVEGGNTDTQYF.

The V gene is TRBV4-2, the J gene TRBJ2-5; lacking DNA, the TRBD1 call made by TCRdb goes unchecked. Germline V lookup: CDR1 LGHNA, CDR2 YNFKEQ. The CDR3 is 15 residues long. CDR3 in amino acids: CASTSWAGVGETQYF.

This sequence joins TRBV7-3 and TRBJ2-7; TCRdb gives TRBD1 as the D gene, but with no DNA this cannot be confirmed. The CDR3 is 16 residues long. Germline V gene sequence: CDR1 SGHTA, CDR2 FQGTGA. CDR3 region: CASSLTGTGIDYEQYF. The whole variable domain, remainder taken from reference TRBV7-3 and TRBJ2-7, is GAGVSQTPSNKVTEKGKYVELRCDPISGHTALYWYRQSLGQGPEFLIYFQGTGAADDSGLPNDRFFAVRPEGSVSTLKIQRTERGDSAVYLCASSLTGTGIDYEQYFGPGTRLTVT.

This chain connects TRBV7-2 to TRBJ2-1; TCRdb picks TRBD2, but there is no DNA to check that call. This CDR3 is 18 amino acids long. CDR1 is SGHTA, CDR2 FQGNSA, per germline. CDR3 protein: CASRVPPSSGGARNEQFF. The whole variable domain, remainder taken from reference TRBV7-2 and TRBJ2-1, is GAGVSQSPSNKVTEKGKDVELRCDPISGHTALYWYRQSLGQGLEFLIYFQGNSAPDKSGLPSDRFSAERTGGSVSTLTIQRTQQEDSAVYLCASRVPPSSGGARNEQFFGPGTRLTVL.

This sequence joins TRBV28 and TRBJ1-1. CDR3 length: 13 residues. Per germline, CDR1 MDHEN and CDR2 SYDVKM. CDR3 sequence reads: CASSFRGSTEAFF.

The rearrangement links TRBV20-1 to TRBJ2-2; TCRdb returns TRBD1, unconfirmable since there is no DNA. Germline assignment: CDR1 DFQATT and CDR2 SNEGSKA (reference sequence). CDR3 size: 13 residues. The CDR3 loop reads CSARGTGLRELFF.